Each of the 20 T cell receptor beta chains below was sequenced from the same sample in a study of cytomegalovirus exposure and HLA in healthy donors. Use of 60 Vbeta and 13 Jbeta primers characterized the PCR. TCRdb keeps only in-frame clones here, not all; method: immunoSEQ multiplex PCR. The sample holds about 89,000 clones, about two thirds seen once. Sequencing input: PBMCs. These receptors all stem from a human donor in good health.

This chain links TRBV5-4 with TRBJ1-1, with D possibly matching TRBD1 (6 bases). Trimming shortened V by 5 bases and J by 4 bases, and 18 bases separated the two germline ends. Germline values: CDR1 SGHNT, CDR2 YYREEE (reference sequence). The CDR3 extends over 15 amino acids. As DNA, the CDR3 is TGTGCCAGCAGTACTCTTGCGGGGGCGGGCACTGAAGCTTTCTTT. It codes for CASSTLAGAGTEAFF.

The V gene is TRBV19, the J gene TRBJ2-7; TRBD1 aligns across 7 bases. Germline V gene sequence: CDR1 LNHDA, CDR2 SQIVND (reference sequence). CDR3 length equals 14 residues. After removal of 5 bases from V and 0 bases from J, the junction contained 4 bases not matched to a gene. In DNA, the CDR3 is TGTGCCAGTAGTCCGACAGGGACCTCCTACGAGCAGTACTTC. This translates into CASSPTGTSYEQYF.

This chain links TRBV7-9 with TRBJ2-2, with 9 nucleotides matching TRBD1. Germline assignment: CDR1 SEHNR and CDR2 FQNEAQ (reference sequence). This CDR3 has 14 amino acids. Losses at the gene ends were 9 bases for V and 5 bases for J; bases not matched to a gene: 7. The CDR3 DNA reads as TGTGCCAGGGCTTGGGACAGGGTAACCGGGGAGCTGTTTTTT. Protein product: CARAWDRVTGELFF.

This clone turned up a few times. The rearrangement joins TRBV6-5 to TRBJ1-1, with 7 bases matching TRBD1. CDR3 length: 14 amino acids. J lost 4 bases, V lost 2 bases, and 4 bases had no gene match. CDR1 and CDR2 from the germline V gene are MNHEY and SVGAGI. The CDR3 DNA reads TGTGCCAGCAGTTACGACAGGGTGAGCACTGAAGCTTTCTTT. Translation: CASSYDRVSTEAFF.

The V call is TRBV10-1, the J call TRBJ2-7; 7 bases map to TRBD2. V was clipped by 11 bases and J by 2 bases; unmatched bases: 6. Germline CDR1 is WNHNN and CDR2 is SYGVQD (reference sequence). CDR3 length: 12 residues. CDR3 DNA sequence: TGCGCCTGGGGAGGGCCCCCCTACGAGCAGTACTTC. Protein sequence: CAWGGPPYEQYF.

This rearrangement joins TRBV4-1 to TRBJ2-2; no clear D. The CDR3 spans 15 residues. Trimming removed 0 bases at V and 8 bases at J, with 13 bases between. Germline V gene sequence: CDR1 MGHRA, CDR2 YSYEKL. In nucleotides, the CDR3 is TGCGCCAGCAGCCAAGATAATTTAAGCCCTGGGGAGCTGTTTTTT. As protein: CASSQDNLSPGELFF.

This clone was seen more than once but under ten times. The J gene is TRBJ2-5, the V gene TRBV5-1, with TRBD1 identical over 10 bases. Per the germline V gene, CDR1 is SGHRS and CDR2 is YFSETQ. The CDR3 sequence is 15 residues long. Losses at the gene ends were 4 bases for V and 4 bases for J; bases not matched to a gene: 7. In DNA, the CDR3 is TGCGCCAGCAGCACGGGACAGGGGTCGGGAGAGACCCAGTACTTC. Protein: CASSTGQGSGETQYF.

V gene TRBV23-1 combines with J gene TRBJ2-1; D perhaps matches TRBD1 (6 bases). TRBV23-1 is recorded as an ORF, its role being uncertain. The V gene lost 5 bases and the J gene lost 7 bases, with 9 bases spanning the gap. The CDR3 runs 12 residues. CDR3 in amino acids: CASSEDRNEQFF. The CDR3 DNA reads TGCGCCAGCAGTGAAGACAGGAATGAGCAGTTCTTC.

J is TRBJ1-3 and V is TRBV5-1; D gene unclear. Looked up from germline, CDR1 is SGHRS and CDR2 is YFSETQ. This CDR3 spans 15 amino acids. V lost 6 bases, J lost 1 base, and 14 bases lay in between. CDR3 protein: CASTNGGYSGNTIYF. The DNA for the CDR3 is TGCGCCAGCACCAATGGAGGTTATTCTGGAAACACCATATATTTT.

V is TRBV6-1 and J is TRBJ2-3; TRBD1 agrees at 10 bases. With 6 bases clipped from V and 2 bases from J, the junction kept 5 bases outside the gene matches. The length of the CDR3 is 15 residues. Germline CDR1 MNHNS, CDR2 SASEGT. In DNA form, the CDR3 reads TGTGCCAGCAGCGCCGGGACAGGGGCCACAGATACGCAGTATTTT. It is translated as CASSAGTGATDTQYF.

The rearrangement links TRBV11-2 to TRBJ2-3, with 8 bases fitting TRBD2. Germline CDR1 SGHAT, CDR2 FQNNGV. CDR3 size: 15 residues. Germline trimming cut 5 bases from V and 2 bases from J; bases unmatched to any gene: 6. CDR3 nucleotides: TGTGCCAGCAGCGGCCGCGGGGGGCCCACAGATACGCAGTATTTT. Translated, it gives CASSGRGGPTDTQYF.

This rearrangement joins TRBV19 to TRBJ2-1; D uncertain. This CDR3 is built from 15 residues. Germline V gene data show CDR1 as LNHDA and CDR2 as SQIVND (reference sequence). V lost 7 bases, J lost 6 bases, and 19 bases lay in between. CDR3 sequence (DNA): TGTGCCAGTATGTCCTTCCGGGTCGGCGGCAATGAGCAGTTCTTC. As protein: CASMSFRVGGNEQFF. The variable domain in full, completed from reference TRBV19 and TRBJ2-1, reads DGGITQSPKYLFRKEGQNVTLSCEQNLNHDAMYWYRQDPGQGLRLIYYSQIVNDFQKGDIAEGYSVSREKKESFPLTVTSAQKNPTAFYLCASMSFRVGGNEQFFGPGTRLTVL.

This sequence joins TRBV7-2 and TRBJ2-3; D is uncertain. Germline lookup yields CDR1 SGHTA and CDR2 FQGNSA. The CDR3 spans 14 residues. The V gene lost 5 bases and the J gene lost 3 bases, with 12 bases spanning the gap. CDR3 loop: CASSPQAFTDTQYF. CDR3 coding DNA: TGTGCCAGCAGCCCCCAGGCCTTTACAGATACGCAGTATTTT.

Regarding this clone: Distinct nucleotide sequences in the sample also encode this CDR3. The chain is built from TRBV15 and TRBJ1-1; D remains unclear. The CDR3 is 12 amino acids. Trimming cost V 1 base and J 10 bases, with 10 bases left between them. Germline loops: CDR1 LNHNV, CDR2 YYDKDF (reference sequence). The CDR3 DNA reads TGTGCCACCAGCAGAGCGGCAGGTGGAGCTTTCTTT. Its protein product is CATSRAAGGAFF.

V is TRBV27 and J is TRBJ2-5; TRBD1 aligns across 7 bases. Unmatched junction bases numbered 7, after V lost 4 bases and J lost 2 bases. The V gene's germline CDR1 is MNHEY and CDR2 SMNVEV (reference sequence). The CDR3 covers 15 residues. CDR3 coding DNA: TGTGCCAGCAGTTCGCAGGGGGTTATTCAAGAGACCCAGTACTTC. It specifies CASSSQGVIQETQYF.

The chain employs TRBV5-1 and TRBJ2-6, with 10 bases matching TRBD1. This CDR3 contains 18 residues. Germline lookup yields CDR1 SGHRS and CDR2 YFSETQ. Losses at the gene ends were 4 bases for V and 0 bases for J; bases not matched to a gene: 7. This chain's CDR3 is CASSPGTGVNSGANVLTF. CDR3 nucleotides: TGCGCCAGCAGCCCGGGGACAGGGGTAAACTCTGGGGCCAACGTCCTGACTTTC.

The chain combines TRBV5-1 with TRBJ1-2; maybe TRBD1 (5 bases). Trimming left V 5 bases short and J 0 bases short, with 14 bases between. The V gene's germline CDR1 is SGHRS and CDR2 YFSETQ. This CDR3 has 15 amino acids. The CDR3 sequence is CASRRGTPTNYGYTF. The DNA for the CDR3 is TGCGCCAGCAGGCGCGGGACCCCTACTAACTATGGCTACACCTTC.

This clone was observed once. The chain joins TRBV7-7 to TRBJ2-3; D not resolved. The CDR3 is made up of 14 amino acids. Trimming pared 5 bases from V and 1 base from J, leaving 10 bases between. CDR1 SSHAT and CDR2 FNYEAQ come from the germline V gene (reference sequence). CDR3 nucleotides: TGTGCCAGCAGCCCGTCCTCCGGCACAGATACGCAGTATTTT. Translating it yields CASSPSSGTDTQYF.

The V call is TRBV7-4, the J call TRBJ1-4, with 7 bases matching TRBD1. This CDR3 contains 14 residues. The J segment lost 8 bases and the V segment lost 5 bases, leaving 8 bases of the junction unmatched. Germline V gene sequence: CDR1 SGHVT, CDR2 SQSDAQ. The CDR3 region has the DNA TGTGCCAGCAGCCGTAGACAGGGCCGGGAAAAACTGTTTTTT. Protein product: CASSRRQGREKLFF.

V is TRBV30 and J is TRBJ2-1; 10 nucleotides align to TRBD2. The CDR3 is 13 residues long. The trim removed 3 bases at V and 13 bases at J, leaving 9 bases unmatched. Germline V CDR1 and CDR2: GTSNPN, SVGIG (reference sequence). Here the CDR3 DNA reads TGTGCCTGGAGAAAGAAGCCTAGCGGGGGCCAGTTCTTC. This encodes CAWRKKPSGGQFF. The whole variable domain, filled in from reference TRBV30 and TRBJ2-1, reads SQTIHQWPATLVQPVGSPLSLECTVEGTSNPNLYWYRQAAGRGLQLLFYSVGIGQISSEVPQNLSASRPQDRQFILSSKKLLLSDSGFYLCAWRKKPSGGQFFGPGTRLTVL.